These 25 T cell receptor beta chains originate from one sample sequenced in a study of CD8 T cells in ankylosing spondylitis. One entry per CDR3 protein results from TCRdb running MiXCR on the 5' RACE reads. Counted here are about 64,000 distinct CDR3 sequences, about 6% occurring once; the ten biggest clones make up around 4.5%. Sample: synovial fluid, either unsorted or a sorted T cell fraction (not recorded which). The receptor set was obtained from a male donor with ankylosing spondylitis.

This clonotype was seen a few times. In nucleotides, the CDR3 is TGCAGTAGTGGACCTAGCGGGAGATATACGCAGTATTTT. Amino acids: CSSGPSGRYTQYF. The chain links TRBV20-1 to TRBJ2-3, with 10 bases lining up with TRBD2. With 8 bases clipped from V and 7 bases from J, the junction kept 9 bases outside the gene matches. CDR1 DFQATT and CDR2 SNEGSKA come from the germline V gene (reference sequence). The CDR3 contains 13 residues.

The rearrangement joins TRBV30 to TRBJ1-5, with a tentative D call TRBD1 (6 bases). The CDR3 contains 16 residues. V shed 1 base and J shed 4 bases, with 17 bases lying between them. The V gene's germline CDR1 is GTSNPN and CDR2 SVGIG (reference sequence). This CDR3 reads CAWSDPPGTPNQPQHF. Written as DNA, the CDR3 is TGTGCCTGGAGTGACCCCCCTGGGACACCTAATCAGCCCCAGCATTTT.

The chain joins TRBV9 to TRBJ1-3, with a possible D match to TRBD1 (5 bases). From germline, CDR1 is SGDLS and CDR2 YYNGEE. Trimming took off 3 bases at V and 1 base at J, with 17 bases between the two ends. The CDR3 is made up of 17 amino acids. The CDR3 protein is CASSEGRWGGSGNTIYF. Here the CDR3 DNA reads TGTGCCAGCAGCGAGGGGAGGTGGGGAGGATCTGGAAACACCATATATTTT.

Comments on this clonotype: This could be a read error, since a much larger clone is one nucleotide away. The chain links TRBV24-1 to TRBJ2-7; D possibly matches TRBD1 or TRBD2 (5 bases each). Germline V gene data show CDR1 as KGHDR and CDR2 as SFDVKD. The CDR3 sequence is 15 residues long. V was pared by 3 bases and J by 4 bases, with 15 bases between. The CDR3 DNA reads as TGTGCCACCAGTGATACAGCGGCAGGGCCTTACGAGCAGTACTTC. Its translation: CATSDTAAGPYEQYF.

The rearrangement uses TRBV2 and TRBJ2-7, with D maybe TRBD2 (5 bases). Trimming removed 6 bases at V and 0 bases at J, with 9 bases between. Germline V lookup: CDR1 SNHLY, CDR2 FYNNEI. CDR3 size: 13 residues. CDR3 protein: CASRADYSYEQYF. In DNA form, the CDR3 reads TGTGCCAGCAGAGCTGACTACTCCTACGAGCAGTACTTC.

Only a few counts were recorded for this clonotype. The genes are TRBV3-1 and TRBJ2-1, with TRBD2 matching over 14 bases. CDR1 is LGHDT and CDR2 is YNNKEL in the germline V gene (reference sequence). The CDR3 length is 16 residues. V dropped 4 bases and J dropped 8; count of bases not matched to a gene: 7. This CDR3 reads CASSRTSGRRGYEQFF. DNA for the CDR3: TGTGCCAGCAGCCGGACTAGCGGGAGGAGGGGCTATGAGCAGTTCTTC.

This clonotype was counted a few times. The rearrangement uses TRBV3-1 and TRBJ2-7; possibly TRBD1 for D (6 bases). Per the germline V gene, CDR1 is LGHDT and CDR2 is YNNKEL (reference sequence). The CDR3 sequence is 14 residues long. V was pared by 1 base and J by 3 bases, with 10 bases between. CDR3 DNA: TGTGCCAGCAGCCAAGCCCGCAGGGGCTACGAGCAGTACTTC. This codes for CASSQARRGYEQYF.

Only a few counts were recorded for this clonotype. The chain uses TRBV2 and TRBJ2-7; D possibly uses TRBD1 or TRBD2 (5 bases each). The CDR3 has 13 amino acids. CDR1 SNHLY and CDR2 FYNNEI come from the germline V gene. Trimming removed 6 bases from V and 4 bases from J, with 13 bases in between. The CDR3 DNA is TGTGCCAGCAGGGAGGTGGGGGTGTACGAGCAGTACTTC. Residues: CASREVGVYEQYF.

Details on this clonotype: One junction end disagrees with the germline gene, perhaps due to a read error. This sequence joins TRBV19 and TRBJ1-1; TRBD1 matches at 7 bases. The germline CDR1 and CDR2 sequences are LNHDA and SQIVND (reference sequence). This CDR3 is 15 amino acids long. DNA of the CDR3: TGTGCCAGTAGTATAGGTGTGGAGGGGGCCACAGCTCTCATCTTT. Its translation: CASSIGVEGATALIF.

This clonotype was detected only a few times. V gene TRBV6-1 combines with J gene TRBJ1-5; unclear D gene. Trimming cost V 0 bases and J 2 bases, with 8 bases left between them. Germline V CDR1 and CDR2: MNHNS, SASEGT. The CDR3 length is 15 residues. The CDR3 is CASSEALRRNQPQHF. CDR3 DNA: TGTGCCAGCAGTGAAGCGCTGCGACGCAATCAGCCCCAGCATTTT.

This clonotype was recorded many times. This chain joins TRBV11-1 and TRBJ2-5, with 12 positions matching TRBD2. The CDR3 is made up of 18 amino acids. Germline V gene sequence: CDR1 SGHAT, CDR2 FQDESV (reference sequence). V gave up 6 bases and J gave up 3 bases; unmatched junction bases: 14. Here the CDR3 DNA reads TGTGCCAGCAGGCGAATTAGACTAGCGGGGGACGAAAAAGAGACCCAGTACTTC. Encoded protein: CASRRIRLAGDEKETQYF.

This chain connects TRBV20-1 to TRBJ2-1, with 7 nucleotides matching TRBD2. CDR1 and CDR2 from the germline V gene are DFQATT and SNEGSKA (reference sequence). CDR3 length equals 15 residues. Unmatched junction bases numbered 8, after V lost 6 bases and J lost 0 bases. The CDR3 region is CSASSPSGSYNEQFF. The CDR3 nucleotides are TGCAGTGCATCCTCCCCTAGCGGCTCCTACAATGAGCAGTTCTTC.

This clonotype was seen a few times. The CDR3 is CASTGGGSGNQPQHF. The CDR3 nucleotides are TGTGCCAGCACCGGGGGGGGATCGGGCAATCAGCCCCAGCATTTT. The chain is built from TRBV12-3 or TRBV12-4 and TRBJ1-5, with D possibly TRBD1 on 5 matching bases. This CDR3 region has 15 residues. Trimming stripped 7 bases from V and 2 bases from J, with 15 bases between.

This clonotype has just a few counts. The chain recombines TRBV10-3 with TRBJ2-3; weak D call: TRBD1 (5 bases). The length of the CDR3 is 14 residues. Germline CDR1 reads ENHRY; CDR2 reads SYGVKD. Trimming left V 0 bases short and J 4 bases short, with 8 bases between. The CDR3 coding sequence is TGTGCCATCAGTGAGTCGAAGGGGCCAGATACGCAGTATTTT. This encodes CAISESKGPDTQYF.

V and J are TRBV2 and TRBJ1-1; maybe TRBD1 (6 bases). Germline V gene sequence: CDR1 SNHLY, CDR2 FYNNEI. Trimming took 7 bases from V and 4 from J, leaving 22 bases between them. This CDR3 comprises 16 residues. CDR3 DNA: TGTGCCAGCAATCAACAACAGGGTACGTTGGGCACTGAAGCTTTCTTT. Protein: CASNQQQGTLGTEAFF. The full variable domain, with the rest looked up from reference TRBV2 and TRBJ1-1, is EPEVTQTPSHQVTQMGQEVILRCVPISNHLYFYWYRQILGQKVEFLVSFYNNEISEKSEIFDDQFSVERPDGSNFTLKIRSTKLEDSAMYFCASNQQQGTLGTEAFFGQGTRLTVV.

Comment on this clonotype: A single base separates this from a much larger clone, so it may be a read error. The CDR3 loop reads CASAGTSGSETQCF. The CDR3, as DNA: TGTGCCAGCGCTGGGACTAGCGGGAGTGAGACCCAGTGCTTC. This chain connects TRBV2 to TRBJ2-5; 14 bases are a match to TRBD2. Germline V gene lookup returns CDR1 SNHLY and CDR2 FYNNEI. The CDR3 contains 14 residues.

This clonotype came up many times. V and J are TRBV6-2 or TRBV6-3 and TRBJ2-1; maybe TRBD1 (6 bases). Germline assignment: CDR1 MNHEY and CDR2 SVGEGT. V lost 5 bases, J lost 8 bases, and 16 bases lay in between. This CDR3 spans 14 amino acids. This CDR3 reads CASSPGNAGDEQFF. The CDR3 nucleotides are TGTGCCAGCAGTCCCGGAAACGCAGGGGATGAGCAGTTCTTC.

This clonotype was detected ten times or more. The genes are TRBV12-5 and TRBJ1-1; D ambiguous. CDR1 and CDR2 from the germline V gene are LGHNT and FRNRAP. With 0 bases removed from V and 7 bases from J, the gap between germline ends came to 6 bases. The CDR3 is made up of 12 amino acids. The CDR3 nucleotides read TGTGCTAGTGGTTTGGTATTCGGTGAAGCTTTCTTT. Amino acids: CASGLVFGEAFF.

This clonotype was counted between two and nine times. The CDR3 region has the DNA TGTGCCAGCAGTGCCCAGGTGTCGCGTACTGAAGCTTTCTTT. Protein: CASSAQVSRTEAFF. The chain recombines TRBV2 with TRBJ1-1; no reliable D call. Germline V lookup: CDR1 SNHLY, CDR2 FYNNEI. This CDR3 has 14 residues. V lost 4 bases and J lost 5, with 14 bases in between.

This clonotype was observed many times. This chain connects TRBV14 to TRBJ1-6; D might be TRBD1 (5 bases). The V gene's germline CDR1 is SGHDN and CDR2 FVKESK. V lost 5 bases to trimming and J lost 5 bases, with 10 bases between them. This CDR3 region has 14 residues. The CDR3 loop is CASSAGMNNSPLHF. The CDR3 DNA is TGTGCCAGCAGCGCAGGGATGAATAATTCACCCCTCCACTTT. Full variable domain (rest looked up from reference TRBV14 and TRBJ1-6): EAGVTQFPSHSVIEKGQTVTLRCDPISGHDNLYWYRRVMGKEIKFLLHFVKESKQDESGMPNNRFLAERTGGTYSTLKVQPAELEDSGVYFCASSAGMNNSPLHFGNGTRLTVT.

This clonotype was picked up many times. The chain uses TRBV18 and TRBJ1-5; possible D gene TRBD1, 5 bases. The CDR3 contains 14 residues. Trimming removed 1 base at V and 1 base at J, with 5 bases between. CDR1 is KGHSH and CDR2 is LQKENI in the germline V gene. Written as DNA, the CDR3 is TGTGCCAGCTCACCACGGGGCAGCAATCAGCCCCAGCATTTT. Its protein is CASSPRGSNQPQHF.

This clonotype was detected ten times or more. The rearrangement joins TRBV20-1 to TRBJ2-7; D might be TRBD2 (6 bases). The germline V gene encodes CDR1 DFQATT and CDR2 SNEGSKA (reference sequence). Deletions cut 5 bases from V and 2 bases from J, with 16 bases between. The CDR3 is 14 amino acids. CDR3 amino acids: CSAFAGTETYEQYF. The CDR3 DNA reads as TGCAGTGCTTTCGCGGGAACAGAAACCTACGAGCAGTACTTC.

This clonotype was seen ten or more times. The CDR3 region is CASSQDLGLAEPYEQYF. CDR3 bases: TGTGCCAGCAGCCAAGATTTGGGACTAGCGGAACCCTACGAGCAGTACTTC. J is TRBJ2-7 and V is TRBV4-2; 11 positions agree with TRBD2. The CDR3 runs to 17 residues. Germline CDR1 LGHNA, CDR2 YNFKEQ. V shed 0 bases and J 2 bases; nucleotides not matched to a gene: 6.

The chain links TRBV6-5 to TRBJ2-7, with 7 bases identical to TRBD1. Germline CDR1 and CDR2: MNHEY and SVGAGI. Trimming at V came to 6 bases and at J to 4 bases, leaving 6 bases not matched to a gene. This CDR3 has 13 residues. The CDR3 DNA follows: TGTGCCAGCAGGTTACAGGGGCGTTACGAGCAGTACTTC. It translates to CASRLQGRYEQYF.

The chain links TRBV20-1 to TRBJ1-2; D unclear. Per the germline V gene, CDR1 is DFQATT and CDR2 is SNEGSKA (reference sequence). Between the trimmed V and J ends, which lost 2 bases and 5 bases, there was a span of 6 bases. The CDR3 length is 11 residues. DNA of the CDR3: TGCAGTGCTAGATCCCCTTATGGCTACACCTTC. Translated, it gives CSARSPYGYTF.